Listed below are T cell receptor beta chains from one sample, sequenced in a study of cytomegalovirus exposure and HLA in healthy donors. Measured with immunoSEQ multiplex PCR; TCRdb has only the in-frame clones, and not every one. This sample yields fewer than 60,000 clones, of which about 88% are seen a single time; roughly 15% belongs to the top ten. Input material: PBMCs. The source is a woman in her late teens or twenties in good health and CMV-seronegative. CDR3s include the opening cysteine and the closing phenylalanine or tryptophan. The D gene is left open where the match is weak. Clone size appears in some rows only: once, few, many, or a class for an expanded clone.

J | V | D | size | DNA | CDR3
TRBJ1-2 | TRBV28 | TRBD1 | . | TGTGCCAGCGGGACAGGGGGCGGCGGGGGGGGCTATGGCTACACCTTC | CASGTGGGGGGYGYTF
TRBJ2-7 | TRBV5-4 | . | once | TGTGCCAGCAGCTTGGCCGCGGGGGCCTTATCCTACGAGCAGTACTTC | CASSLAAGALSYEQYF
TRBJ2-2 | TRBV7-2 | TRBD2 | . | TGTGCCAGCAGCTTAGTGACTAGCGGGAGGACGATCGGGGAGCTGTTTTTT | CASSLVTSGRTIGELFF
TRBJ2-7 | TRBV7-9 | . | . | TGTGCCAGCAGCTTAAAGGAGGTTTGCCCCCACGAGCAGTACTTC | CASSLKEVCPHEQYF
TRBJ2-1 | TRBV30 | TRBD2 | . | TGTGCCTGGAGGACTAGCGGGTATGATGAGCAGTTCTTC | CAWRTSGYDEQFF
TRBJ1-4 | TRBV6-5 | . | once | TGTGCCAGCAGTTCGGACAGCCCAACGCTTAATGAAAAACTGTTTTTT | CASSSDSPTLNEKLFF
TRBJ1-1 | TRBV19 | . | . | TGTGCCAGTAGTATTCAGGGGAGCACTGAAGCTTTCTTT | CASSIQGSTEAFF
TRBJ2-1 | TRBV9 | TRBD2 | . | TGTGCCAGCAGCGTAGAGGCCGGACTAGCGGGGGGGAATGAGCAGTTCTTC | CASSVEAGLAGGNEQFF
TRBJ2-3 | TRBV27 | TRBD2 | once | TGTGCCAGCAGAACCGGGACTAGCAGAGATTATACGCAGTATTTT | CASRTGTSRDYTQYF
TRBJ2-7 | TRBV29-1 | . | . | TGCAGCGGACAACAGGGATCCGAGCAGTACTTC | CSGQQGSEQYF
TRBJ2-5 | TRBV27 | TRBD1 | . | TGTGCCAGCAGACAAGGGACAGGGATATACCAAGAGACCCAGTACTTC | CASRQGTGIYQETQYF
TRBJ2-5 | TRBV7-2 | TRBD2 | once | TGTGCCAGCAGGCCGACTAGCGGGGGCTGGGAGACCCAGTACTTC | CASRPTSGGWETQYF
TRBJ2-7 | TRBV7-2 | TRBD2 | . | TGTGCCAGCAGCCCAACGGGGGGGTCGAAAGAGCAGTACTTC | CASSPTGGSKEQYF
TRBJ1-2 | TRBV27 | . | . | TGTGCCAGCAGTGACAAGTCTAACTATGGCTACACCTTC | CASSDKSNYGYTF
TRBJ2-7 | TRBV10-3 | . | . | TGTGCCATCAGTGAGTCGTTGGGACAGGGATCTAGCGGGTCCTACGAGCAGTACTTC | CAISESLGQGSSGSYEQYF
TRBJ2-5 | TRBV28 | . | . | TGTGCCAGCAGTCCCCAGACAGGCTGGGGGAAACAAGAGACCCAGTACTTC | CASSPQTGWGKQETQYF
TRBJ1-3 | TRBV13 | TRBD1 | . | TGTGCCAGCAGCTTAGCGGGGGACACAGGGGAGAGCTCTGGAAACACCATATATTTT | CASSLAGDTGESSGNTIYF
TRBJ2-7 | TRBV2 | TRBD2 | few | TGTGCCAGCATGACACTAGCGGCGAGCTCCTACGAGCAGTACTTC | CASMTLAASSYEQYF
TRBJ1-5 | TRBV28 | . | . | TGTGCCAGCAATCAAGCGCTTGGCCTCTCGCTTTTTGATCAGCCCCAGCATTTT | CASNQALGLSLFDQPQHF
TRBJ1-1 | TRBV7-8 | . | . | TGTGCCAGCAGCTTAGACCAGGGGAACACTGAAGCTTTCTTT | CASSLDQGNTEAFF
TRBJ2-1 | TRBV7-2 | . | . | TGTGCCAGCAGCTTACAGAGGTCCAATAATGAGCAGTTCTTC | CASSLQRSNNEQFF
TRBJ2-1 | TRBV5-1 | TRBD2 | . | TGCGCCAGCAGCCCAGCGGGGGGTGCGGGGGGGCTTCTCTTC | CASSPAGGAGGLLF
TRBJ1-6 | TRBV5-6 | TRBD1 | . | TGTGCCAGCAGCCTGCGGACAGGGTATGCTTCACCCCTCCACTTT | CASSLRTGYASPLHF
TRBJ1-4 | TRBV7-3 | . | . | TGTGCCAGCAGCCGCGGCGGCAGCCAGAATGAAAAACTGTTTTTT | CASSRGGSQNEKLFF
TRBJ2-3 | TRBV7-2 | . | . | TGTGCCAGCAGCTTAGGTAGCAGCCTGTGGGATACGCAGTATTTT | CASSLGSSLWDTQYF
TRBJ1-1 | TRBV27 | TRBD1 | . | TGTGCCAGCAGTTTATCGACAGGGCCGAACACTGAAGCTTTCTTT | CASSLSTGPNTEAFF
TRBJ2-1 | TRBV19 | TRBD2 | . | TGTGCCAGTAGTCTCGCGGGAGGGTACAATGAGCAGTTCTTC | CASSLAGGYNEQFF
TRBJ2-6 | TRBV28 | . | . | TGTGCCAGCAGGGAGGGGAGCTCTGGGGCCAACGTCCTGACTTTC | CASREGSSGANVLTF
TRBJ1-2 | TRBV25-1 | TRBD1 | . | TGTGCCAGCTGGACAGGGGGCTATGGCTACACCTTC | CASWTGGYGYTF
TRBJ2-1 | TRBV4-3 | TRBD1 | . | TGCGCCAGCAGCCCCAAAAGCTGGACAGGGAAAAATGAGCAGTTCTTC | CASSPKSWTGKNEQFF
TRBJ1-5 | TRBV5-5 | TRBD1 | . | TGTGCCAGCAGCCCCCGGGACAGGGGAATTCCCCAGCATTTT | CASSPRDRGIPQHF
TRBJ1-2 | TRBV2 | . | . | TGTGCCAGCAGTGATTGGACAAGCAATCGCTATGGCTACACCTTC | CASSDWTSNRYGYTF
TRBJ1-5 | TRBV6-5 | . | . | TGTGCCAGCAGACAGGGAGGGTCGAGTAATCAGCCCCAGCATTTT | CASRQGGSSNQPQHF